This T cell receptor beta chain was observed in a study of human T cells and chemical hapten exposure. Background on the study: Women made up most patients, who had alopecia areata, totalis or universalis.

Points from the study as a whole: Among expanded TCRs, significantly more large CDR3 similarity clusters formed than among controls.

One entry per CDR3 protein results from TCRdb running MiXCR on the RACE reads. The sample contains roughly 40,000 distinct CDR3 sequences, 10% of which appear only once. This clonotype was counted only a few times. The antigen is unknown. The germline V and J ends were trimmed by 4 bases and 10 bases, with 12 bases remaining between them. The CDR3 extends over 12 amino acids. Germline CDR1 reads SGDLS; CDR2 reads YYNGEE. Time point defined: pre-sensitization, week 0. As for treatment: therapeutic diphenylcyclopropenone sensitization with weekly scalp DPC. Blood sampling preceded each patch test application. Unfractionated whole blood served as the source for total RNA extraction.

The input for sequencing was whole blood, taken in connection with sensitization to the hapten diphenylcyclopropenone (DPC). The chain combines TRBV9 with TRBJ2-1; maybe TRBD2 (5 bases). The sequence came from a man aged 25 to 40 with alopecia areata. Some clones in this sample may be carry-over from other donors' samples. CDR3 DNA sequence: TGTGCCAGCAGCCCTACCTGGGAGGAGCAGTTCTTC. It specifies CASSPTWEEQFF.